Listed below are T cell receptor beta chains from one sample, sequenced in a study of vaccination and CD4 T cells after COVID-19. Each CDR3 protein is one row after TCRdb ran MiXCR on the PCR reads. The data hold roughly 20,000 distinct CDR3 sequences, with around 52% observed a single time. These TCRs are of unknown antigen specificity. Input material: CD4+ T cells from blood, cultured in vitro. Receptor source: a human donor who had recovered from COVID-19. Both conserved end residues are part of each CDR3. D genes are given only for firm matches. Part of the rows lack a size; the others show once, few, many or a class for expanded clones.

D	V	length	J	size	CDR3	DNA
TRBD1	TRBV18	14	TRBJ1-5	-	CASSQAGTGQPQHF	TGTGCCAGCTCACAGGCGGGGACAGGACAGCCCCAGCATTTT
-	TRBV7-2	13	TRBJ2-7	-	CASSHGPNYEQYF	TGTGCCAGCAGCCATGGACCTAACTACGAGCAGTACTTC
-	TRBV2	13	TRBJ1-5	-	CASKEDGNQPQHF	TGTGCCAGCAAAGAGGACGGCAATCAGCCCCAGCATTTT
TRBD1	TRBV19	18	TRBJ1-6	few	CASSILYGTGDRNSPLHF	TGTGCCAGTAGTATCCTCTACGGGACAGGGGATCGGAATTCACCCCTCCACTTT
TRBD1	TRBV15	18	TRBJ2-5	few	CATSRDILDRGGLETQYF	TGTGCCACCAGCAGAGATATACTGGACAGGGGCGGACTAGAGACCCAGTACTTC
-	TRBV20-1	15	TRBJ2-1	-	CSAPQGGHQDNEQFF	TGCAGTGCCCCCCAGGGCGGGCATCAGGACAATGAGCAGTTCTTC
-	TRBV7-2	15	TRBJ1-1	once	CASSIYNRANTEAFF	TGTGCCAGCAGCATCTATAACAGGGCGAACACTGAAGCTTTCTTT
TRBD2	TRBV9	18	TRBJ2-2	once	CASSVAASGSSQTGELFF	TGTGCCAGCAGCGTAGCGGCTAGCGGGAGTAGTCAAACCGGGGAGCTGTTTTTT
-	TRBV7-3	15	TRBJ2-2	-	CASSLTTTNVGELFF	TGTGCCAGCAGCTTAACAACAACAAACGTCGGGGAGCTGTTTTTT
-	TRBV5-4	16	TRBJ2-7	-	CASSLELGLGSYEQYF	TGTGCCAGCAGCTTAGAGCTAGGTCTGGGATCCTACGAGCAGTACTTC
TRBD1	TRBV19	13	TRBJ2-3	-	CASTDRVTDTQYF	TGTGCCAGTACGGACAGGGTCACAGATACGCAGTATTTT
TRBD1	TRBV15	16	TRBJ1-5	-	CATSRQTGTGYQPQHF	TGTGCCACCAGCAGACAAACCGGGACAGGCTATCAGCCCCAGCATTTT
TRBD1	TRBV19	16	TRBJ2-2	few	CASKLGQRPNTGELFF	TGTGCCAGTAAGTTGGGACAGAGGCCGAACACCGGGGAGCTGTTTTTT
-	TRBV12-3/TRBV12-4	16	TRBJ2-7	few	CASSRSPGGRAYEQYF	TGTGCCAGCAGTCGCTCCCCTGGAGGGCGTGCCTACGAGCAGTACTTC
-	TRBV5-1	17	TRBJ2-3	-	CASSLPGRGGLADTQYF	TGCGCCAGCAGCCTCCCGGGGAGGGGGGGCCTGGCAGATACGCAGTATTTT
TRBD1	TRBV6-4	14	TRBJ1-2	-	CASSAGQDSYGYTF	TGTGCCAGCAGTGCCGGACAGGACAGCTATGGCTACACCTTC
-	TRBV7-9	14	TRBJ1-4	-	CASRGGAANEKLFF	TGTGCCAGCAGGGGGGGGGCAGCTAATGAAAAACTGTTTTTT
-	TRBV12-3/TRBV12-4	13	TRBJ2-3	-	CASSFGDIDTQYF	TGTGCCAGCAGTTTTGGCGACATAGATACGCAGTATTTT
TRBD2	TRBV10-3	16	TRBJ2-7	-	CAISVHGSGRNYEQYF	TGTGCCATCAGTGTCCACGGAAGCGGGAGAAATTACGAGCAGTACTTC
-	TRBV7-6	14	TRBJ2-3	-	CASSFVLGTDTQYF	TGTGCCAGCAGCTTTGTATTGGGTACAGATACGCAGTATTTT
-	TRBV30	14	TRBJ1-1	-	CAWTRRGVNTEAFF	TGTGCCTGGACCCGCCGGGGGGTGAACACTGAAGCTTTCTTT
-	TRBV6-5	16	TRBJ2-1	-	CASSSGQQGVGNEQFF	TGTGCCAGCAGTTCGGGACAACAGGGAGTGGGCAATGAGCAGTTCTTC
-	TRBV12-3/TRBV12-4	15	TRBJ2-3	-	CASRSGGTSTDTQYF	TGTGCCAGCAGATCCGGGGGCACTAGCACAGATACGCAGTATTTT
-	TRBV28	12	TRBJ1-6	-	CASSELNSPLHF	TGTGCCAGCAGCGAGCTTAATTCACCCCTCCACTTT
-	TRBV20-1	13	TRBJ2-5	few	CSAREPGEETQYF	TGCAGTGCTAGAGAGCCGGGAGAAGAGACCCAGTACTTC
-	TRBV29-1	15	TRBJ2-7	once	CSVDGGALFNYEQYF	TGCAGCGTTGACGGGGGTGCCCTTTTCAACTACGAGCAGTACTTC
-	TRBV21-1	14	TRBJ1-2	few	CASSKCPGLDGYTF	TGTGCCAGCAGCAAATGTCCGGGGTTGGATGGCTACACCTTC
TRBD1	TRBV6-4	12	TRBJ1-2	few	CASRDRSYGYTF	TGTGCCAGCAGGGACAGGAGCTATGGCTACACCTTC
-	TRBV20-1	13	TRBJ1-1	few	CSAKDRLNTEAFF	TGCAGTGCTAAGGACCGGTTGAACACTGAAGCTTTCTTT
-	TRBV15	14	TRBJ2-3	-	CATSSLLGSDTQYF	TGTGCCACCAGCAGCCTTTTAGGCTCAGATACGCAGTATTTT
TRBD2	TRBV10-3	17	TRBJ2-5	-	CAISEDTSGGGIETQYF	TGTGCCATCAGTGAGGATACTAGCGGGGGAGGGATAGAGACCCAGTACTTC
TRBD1	TRBV24-1	14	TRBJ1-5	-	CATSDRQGHQPQHF	TGTGCCACCAGTGATCGACAGGGGCATCAGCCCCAGCATTTT
-	TRBV20-1	11	TRBJ1-1	-	CSALGIAEAFF	TGCAGTGCTTTGGGGATCGCTGAAGCTTTCTTT
-	TRBV7-9	14	TRBJ2-2	-	CASSSQPNTGELFF	TGTGCCAGCAGCTCCCAACCGAACACCGGGGAGCTGTTTTTT
-	TRBV25-1	13	TRBJ2-5	-	CASSVGRVETQYF	TGTGCCAGCAGTGTCGGCAGGGTCGAGACCCAGTACTTC
TRBD1	TRBV6-5	12	TRBJ1-3	-	CASSSQGDTIYF	TGTGCCAGCAGTTCCCAGGGGGACACCATATATTTT
-	TRBV7-3	15	TRBJ1-6	few	CASSLTGDGNSPLHF	TGTGCCAGCAGCTTAACAGGGGACGGGAATTCACCCCTCCACTTT
TRBD2	TRBV15	14	TRBJ2-3	-	CATSWGLGRDTQYF	TGTGCCACCAGCTGGGGTCTCGGGAGGGATACGCAGTATTTT
-	TRBV20-1	14	TRBJ2-7	once	CSARPPRGRWEQYF	TGCAGTGCTAGGCCGCCTAGGGGTCGATGGGAGCAGTACTTC
-	TRBV27	15	TRBJ2-4	few	CASQTGTIAKNIQYF	TGTGCCAGCCAGACAGGGACTATAGCCAAAAACATTCAGTACTTC